This TCR beta chain was captured by sequencing in a study of identical twins' blood T cells (dated by TCRdb to between 2011 and 2013). For the wider study: Roughly 50 million Illumina reads were obtained across approximately 12 libraries, comprising six alpha-chain and six beta-chain libraries. Using next-generation sequencing, the study compared the TCR alpha and beta chain repertoires of three pairs of monozygous twins to assess how genetics influences repertoire formation. Beyond this particular receptor, the publication reports: Among the most abundant TCRbeta clonotypes, more CDR3 sequences were shared by each donor with her twin than with unrelated donors. Because the twins were raised together, environmental influences could not be ruled out as an explanation for the similarity between twins. The proposed role of the TCRalpha J segment in MHC recognition during thymic selection was stated to require validation by independent studies. V gene usage, even among non-selected out-of-frame TCRbeta clonotypes, was reported to be markedly more similar within twin pairs than between unrelated donors. The number of shared CDR3 clonotypes between two donors was mainly determined by the product of their cloneset sizes, and twins did not clearly deviate from this trend.

The library was built by means of 5' RACE. The run used an Illumina Genome Analyzer IIx. RNA-based TCR cDNA libraries were prepared by a previously described protocol with several modifications. To prevent cross-contamination, sample-specific barcodes were introduced on both ends of each TCR cDNA library during cDNA synthesis and amplification. In the authors' own workflow: Between about 100,000 and nearly 550,000 clonotypes were identified per individual, and roughly 2.2 to 3.6 million CDR3-containing reads were obtained per library. After reads with improper barcode index combinations were thrown out, a cloneset for each library was built using the MiTCR software. While assembling CDR3 clonotypes, MiTCR corrected PCR and sequencing errors and either filtered or rescued low-quality reads. Artificial out-of-frame clonotypes were removed by being mapped to in-frame sequences, with one indel in the CDR3 allowed. V and J gene usage similarity between donors was measured as Jensen-Shannon divergence divided by mean entropy. TCRdb applied fastp at Q25 and MiXCR to the public reads, then kept only in-frame beta chains. Each CDR3 protein gets just one entry, which takes the most common genes and DNA from the rows behind it. The V and J calls follow TCRdb's processing rather than the paper's. The sample contains 300,000 to 400,000 distinct CDR3 sequences, 25% to 35% of them found a single time. The ten largest clones take up 5.5% to 6.5% of the sample.

Remarks on this clonotype: Its antigen has not been determined. This may be a read error, as it is one base from a much larger clone.

The CDR3 sequence holds 13 residues, the cysteine and phenylalanine included. The CDR3 DNA has 39 bases and is translated from base 1. As encoded in the germline V gene (reference sequence), CDR1 is LNHNV while CDR2 is YYDKDF. The donors were six healthy women who made up three monozygous twin pairs. All three twin pairs had been reared together, and it was thought likely that the same infectious agents and vaccines had been met by these twin pairs. RNA was isolated from peripheral blood mononuclear cells and used to prepare TCR cDNA libraries. Sequences were obtained from PBMCs. The receptor comes from a woman aged 18 to 50 in good health. The chain is made from TRBV15 and TRBJ1-1; confidence is insufficient to name the D gene. Here the CDR3 is given as CATSSPSNAEAFF. The nucleotide sequence reads TGTGCCACCAGCAGTCCCTCGAACGCTGAAGCTTTCTTT.